These T cell receptor beta chains were read from a single sample in a study of molecular identifiers for immune sequencing clone quantification. MiXCR, run by TCRdb on the PCR reads, gives a single entry per CDR3 protein. The table has about 40,000 distinct CDR3 sequences, 20% to 25% seen once. Sequencing used naive CD8+ T cells from blood, with Jurkat cell RNA spiked in. Every receptor here comes from a human donor in good health. Some libraries in this study had Jurkat cell RNA spiked in. CDR3s include the opening cysteine and the closing phenylalanine or tryptophan. D genes are given only for firm matches. Some rows have no size entry. The others give once, few or many, or a class for an expanded clone.

d_gene	abundance	j_gene	v_gene	CDR3nt	CDR3aa
TRBD2	few	TRBJ2-7	TRBV28	TGTGGCAGCAGTTTAGCACCCGGGACTAGCGGGGAATGGGCTTTGGACGAGCAGTACTTC	CGSSLAPGTSGEWALDEQYF
-	many	TRBJ2-3	TRBV12-3/TRBV12-4	TGTGCCAGCAGTTGGACCCACGCTGCGAATACGCAGTATTTT	CASSWTHAANTQYF
TRBD1	many	TRBJ1-1	TRBV12-5	TGTGCTAGTGCCCATGGGAGGACAGGGCGGACTGAAGCTTTCTTT	CASAHGRTGRTEAFF
-	many	TRBJ2-5	TRBV15	TGTGCCACCAGCAGAGTAGGAGATTGGGACCCCGAAGAGACCCAGTACTTC	CATSRVGDWDPEETQYF
-	many	TRBJ1-1	TRBV3-1	TGTGCCAGCAGCCCTAGCCCCTCCTCGTCGAGTGAAGCTTTCTTT	CASSPSPSSSSEAFF
-	many	TRBJ1-1	TRBV19	TGTGCCAGTAGTATAGGCGGGGGGAACACTGAAGCTTTCTTT	CASSIGGGNTEAFF
-	many	TRBJ1-1	TRBV15	TGTGCCACCCGGGCGAAGGCAATGAACACTGAAGCTTTCTTT	CATRAKAMNTEAFF
TRBD2	many	TRBJ2-7	TRBV20-1	TGCAGTGCCCCCACCCTAGAGACTAGCGCCTACGAGCAGTACTTC	CSAPTLETSAYEQYF
-	many	TRBJ2-3	TRBV27	TGTGCCAGCAGTTTCCTTAGCACAGATACGCAGTATTTT	CASSFLSTDTQYF
TRBD2	-	TRBJ2-3	TRBV6-2/TRBV6-3	TGTGCCAGCAGCGCGGGGGGCAGGAATACGCAGTATTTT	CASSAGGRNTQYF
-	-	TRBJ2-5	TRBV6-2/TRBV6-3	TGTGCCAGCAGTATCCCCGTTCCGACGGGGGAGCCCCAGTACTTC	CASSIPVPTGEPQYF
TRBD2	many	TRBJ2-7	TRBV4-1	TGCGCCAGCAGCCAAGTGGGAGGGGACGAGCAGTACTTC	CASSQVGGDEQYF
-	-	TRBJ2-5	TRBV4-1	TGCGCCAGCAGCCAAGAGGGGCCCATGGTCGCGGGCAACGCGCCCCCGTCCTTC	CASSQEGPMVAGNAPPSF
TRBD1	many	TRBJ2-7	TRBV5-4	TGTGCCAGCAGCTTGGGGACAGGGGGAGACGAGCAGTACTTC	CASSLGTGGDEQYF
TRBD2	many	TRBJ2-1	TRBV7-3	TGTGCCAGCAGCGCGGGACTAGCGGGAGGGCCTGACGAGCAGTTCTTC	CASSAGLAGGPDEQFF
TRBD1	many	TRBJ2-7	TRBV7-2	TGTGCCAGCAGCGCCGGGACAGGATCCTACGAGCAGTACTTC	CASSAGTGSYEQYF
-	many	TRBJ2-7	TRBV7-6	TGTGCCAGCAGCACCGGCCTAGCTAACGAGCAGTACTTC	CASSTGLANEQYF